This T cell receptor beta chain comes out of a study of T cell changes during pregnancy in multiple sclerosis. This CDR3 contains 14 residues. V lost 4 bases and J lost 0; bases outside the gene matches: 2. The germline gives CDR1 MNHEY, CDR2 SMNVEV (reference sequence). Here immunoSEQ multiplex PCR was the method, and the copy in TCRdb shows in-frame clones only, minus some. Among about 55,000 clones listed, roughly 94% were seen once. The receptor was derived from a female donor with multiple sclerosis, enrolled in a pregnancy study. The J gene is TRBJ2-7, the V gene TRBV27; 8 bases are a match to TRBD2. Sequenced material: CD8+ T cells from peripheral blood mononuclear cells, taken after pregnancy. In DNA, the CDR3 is TGTGCCAGCAGTTCAGCGGGAGACTCCTACGAGCAGTACTTC. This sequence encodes CASSSAGDSYEQYF.